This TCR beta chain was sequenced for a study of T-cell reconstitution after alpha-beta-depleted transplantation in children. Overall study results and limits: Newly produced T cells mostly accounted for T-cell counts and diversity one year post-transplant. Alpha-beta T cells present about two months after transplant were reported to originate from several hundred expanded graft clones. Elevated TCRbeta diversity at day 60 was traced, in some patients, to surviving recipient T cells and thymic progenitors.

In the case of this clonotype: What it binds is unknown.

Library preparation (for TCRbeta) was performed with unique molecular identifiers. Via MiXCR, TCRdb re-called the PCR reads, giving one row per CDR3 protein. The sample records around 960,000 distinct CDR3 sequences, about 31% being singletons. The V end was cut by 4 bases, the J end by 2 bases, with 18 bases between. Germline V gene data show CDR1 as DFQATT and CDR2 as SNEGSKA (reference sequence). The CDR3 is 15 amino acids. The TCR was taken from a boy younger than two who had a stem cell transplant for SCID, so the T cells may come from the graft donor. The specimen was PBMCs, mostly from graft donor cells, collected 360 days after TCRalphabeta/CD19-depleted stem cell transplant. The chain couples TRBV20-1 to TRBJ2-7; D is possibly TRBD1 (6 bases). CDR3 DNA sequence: TGCAGTGCTACCTCTGGGACACCTTTAACCTACGAGCAGTACTTC. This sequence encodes CSATSGTPLTYEQYF.